A selection of T cell receptor beta chains follows, all from one sample in a study of shared clonotypes between healthy human individuals. The method was immunoSEQ multiplex PCR; TCRdb's version includes in-frame clones alone and lacks a portion of them. The sample holds 950,000 to 1,100,000 clones, approximately 68% seen once. Input material: memory CD4+ T cells sorted from blood. Every receptor here comes from a man aged 18 to 30 in good health. Both conserved end residues are part of each CDR3. The D gene is left open where the match is weak. Size tells how often a clone was seen (once, few, many) or the class of an expanded clone, and some rows leave it out.

J,V,size,D,DNA,CDR3
TRBJ1-2,TRBV29-1,-,-,TGCAGCGTCTCCCGACAAGACGGCTATGGCTACACCTTC,CSVSRQDGYGYTF
TRBJ1-1,TRBV5-6,few,-,TGTGCCAGCAGCTTGGTCGGGGTGAACACTGAAGCTTTCTTT,CASSLVGVNTEAFF
TRBJ2-7,TRBV5-1,-,-,TGCGCCAGCAGCCAAGGTGCAGGGTCCTACGAGCAGTACTTC,CASSQGAGSYEQYF
TRBJ1-2,TRBV19,few,-,TGTGCCAGCTTCTGGGGAACGGGCTACACCTTC,CASFWGTGYTF
TRBJ1-5,TRBV19,-,-,TGTGCCAGTAGTATACAGGTCAGGCAGCCCCAGCATTTT,CASSIQVRQPQHF
TRBJ1-6,TRBV27,few,-,TGTGCCAGCATGGAACTAGCCGGGAATAATTCACCCCTCCACTTT,CASMELAGNNSPLHF
TRBJ1-2,TRBV7-8,-,TRBD1,TGTGCCAGCAGCTTAGGGACAGGGTATGGCTACACCTTC,CASSLGTGYGYTF
TRBJ2-7,TRBV30,-,-,TGTGCCTGGAGCGCCCCCCCAAGCTACGAGCAGTACTTC,CAWSAPPSYEQYF
TRBJ2-5,TRBV6-6,-,-,TGTGCCAGCAGTGGACAGTTGCAGCAAGAGACCCAGTACTTC,CASSGQLQQETQYF
TRBJ1-2,TRBV19,-,-,TGTGCCAGTAGTATAGGGCCAAGAGTGTATGGCTACACCTTC,CASSIGPRVYGYTF
TRBJ1-4,TRBV5-1,-,-,TGCGCCAGCAGCTTAAACAGGGCTGATGAAAAACTGTTTTTT,CASSLNRADEKLFF
TRBJ1-1,TRBV7-9,-,-,TGTGCCAGCAGCTTATATAGGGGTCAGGATCGAAACACTGAAGCTTTCTTT,CASSLYRGQDRNTEAFF
TRBJ2-5,TRBV5-1,-,-,TGCGCCAGCAGCTTGTCGGGGGACTCTTCGGAGACCCAGTACTTC,CASSLSGDSSETQYF
TRBJ1-6,TRBV6-6,-,-,TGTGCCAGCAGTTACTCCTCCTATAATTCACCCCTCCACTTT,CASSYSSYNSPLHF
TRBJ2-1,TRBV28,-,-,TGTGCCAGCATGAATTTCAATGAGCAGTTCTTC,CASMNFNEQFF
TRBJ1-6,TRBV27,few,-,TGTGCCAGCAGTTCGACACAGTATAATTCACCCCTCCACTTT,CASSSTQYNSPLHF
TRBJ1-2,TRBV5-1,few,-,TGCGCCAGCAGCCTTGGGAGGGGTGATGGCTACACCTTC,CASSLGRGDGYTF
TRBJ2-1,TRBV7-2,-,-,TGTGCCAGCAGCTTAAACACGGTGGACAATGAGCAGTTCTTC,CASSLNTVDNEQFF
TRBJ2-5,TRBV27,-,-,TGTGCCAGCAGCCTAAGGCTAGACCAAGAGACCCAGTACTTC,CASSLRLDQETQYF
TRBJ1-1,TRBV11-2,-,-,TGTGCCAGCAGCGTCGGGCGGACAGTGAACACTGAAGCTTTCTTT,CASSVGRTVNTEAFF
TRBJ1-5,TRBV19,few,-,TGTGCCAGTAGGGCAGGGCGTCAGCCCCAGCATTTT,CASRAGRQPQHF
TRBJ2-7,TRBV7-9,many,-,TGTGCCAGCAGCCCAAGCGCTAGAGTCTACGAGCAGTACTTC,CASSPSARVYEQYF
TRBJ2-3,TRBV30,-,-,TGTGCCTGGAGTGTACGGGGGACCGCACTAGCAGATACGCAGTATTTT,CAWSVRGTALADTQYF
TRBJ2-3,TRBV7-8,-,-,TGTGCCAGCAGCCCGGCGGGCACGACAGATACGCAGTATTTT,CASSPAGTTDTQYF
TRBJ2-5,TRBV5-4,-,TRBD2,TGTGCCAGCAGCACCGGGACTAGAGGTCAAGAGACCCAGTACTTC,CASSTGTRGQETQYF
TRBJ2-5,TRBV9,few,TRBD2,TGTGCCAGCAGCCAGGGACTAGCGGGCCAAGAGACCCAGTACTTC,CASSQGLAGQETQYF
TRBJ2-3,TRBV6-5,-,-,TGTGCCAGCAGTTACGGGGCGGGGATATCCACAGATACGCAGTATTTT,CASSYGAGISTDTQYF
TRBJ2-3,TRBV10-3,once,TRBD2,TGTGCCATCAGTGAAGCGGGACGGTTTACAGATACGCAGTATTTT,CAISEAGRFTDTQYF
TRBJ2-2,TRBV28,-,TRBD1,TGTGCCAGCGACGACAGGGGGACGGCGGCCGGGGAGCTGTTTTTT,CASDDRGTAAGELFF
TRBJ1-2,TRBV7-9,-,-,TGTGCCAGCAGCTTAGCTCGAGGAGGCTACACCTTC,CASSLARGGYTF
TRBJ2-7,TRBV4-3,-,-,TGCGCCAGCAGCCAAGAGAGCAGGGGACACGAGCAGTACTTC,CASSQESRGHEQYF
TRBJ2-2,TRBV4-1,once,TRBD1,TGCGCCAGCAACGCCCCCCCAGGGGGATCGAACACCGGAGAGCTGTTTTTT,CASNAPPGGSNTGELFF
TRBJ2-7,TRBV5-7,few,TRBD1,TGTGCCAGCAGTAACCGGGACAGGCTTTTGGTGTCCTACGAGCAGTACTTC,CASSNRDRLLVSYEQYF
TRBJ2-3,TRBV2,-,-,TGTGCCAGTTCCGGAAAACGGGCCGGCACAGATACGCAGTATTTT,CASSGKRAGTDTQYF
TRBJ1-2,TRBV6-5,-,-,TGTGCCAGCAAAAGACAGGAAAACTATGGCTACACCTTC,CASKRQENYGYTF
TRBJ1-2,TRBV14,-,-,TGTGCCAGCAGCCAACAAATGTGGGGCTACACCTTC,CASSQQMWGYTF
TRBJ2-2,TRBV2,-,-,TGTGCCAGCATAGAACTAACCGGGGAGCTGTTTTTT,CASIELTGELFF
TRBJ2-1,TRBV6-5,-,-,TGTGCCAGCAGTTTTGCGTCCCAATCGAATGAGCAGTTCTTC,CASSFASQSNEQFF
TRBJ1-1,TRBV6-6,few,TRBD1,TGTGCCAGCAGTTACCGGACAGGGGGTAGTGTTGCTGAAGCTTTCTTT,CASSYRTGGSVAEAFF
TRBJ2-7,TRBV9,-,TRBD2,TGTGCCAGCAGCGTAGGCGGGGGGGCCTACGAGCAGTACTTC,CASSVGGGAYEQYF
TRBJ1-1,TRBV19,-,TRBD1,TGTGCCAGTAGTTCACAGGGGGGGACTGAAGCTTTCTTT,CASSSQGGTEAFF
TRBJ2-7,TRBV29-1,-,-,TGCAGCGTTGACGGGCTACAGGGATCCTACGAGCAGTACTTC,CSVDGLQGSYEQYF
TRBJ2-7,TRBV5-1,-,TRBD2,TGCGCCAGCAGCCCGGCTGGCGGGGGGGCCTACGAGCAGTACTTC,CASSPAGGGAYEQYF
TRBJ2-3,TRBV15,-,-,TGTGCCACCAGCAGAGAGGCAACAATAACGCAGTATTTT,CATSREATITQYF
TRBJ2-2,TRBV5-1,-,TRBD1,TGCGCCAGCAGCTTGGTCGGACAGGGATCCCAGGGAGGGGAGCTGTTTTTT,CASSLVGQGSQGGELFF
TRBJ2-3,TRBV27,-,TRBD1,TGTGCCAGCAGTGCTGGGACAGGGAGGGCAGATACGCAGTATTTT,CASSAGTGRADTQYF
TRBJ1-1,TRBV10-2,-,TRBD1,TGCGCCAGCAGAGGGACAGCAGGGACTGAAGCTTTCTTT,CASRGTAGTEAFF
TRBJ2-7,TRBV6-1,-,-,TGTGCCAGCAGTGAGGTCCACGAGCAGTACTTC,CASSEVHEQYF
TRBJ1-5,TRBV11-3,-,-,TGTGCCAGCAGCTTTTTTCAGCCCCAGCATTTT,CASSFFQPQHF
TRBJ2-6,TRBV7-2,few,-,TGTGCCAGCAGCCCGGGAGCCGCCTCTGGGGCCAACGTCCTGACTTTC,CASSPGAASGANVLTF
TRBJ2-1,TRBV5-4,-,-,TGTGCCAGCAGCCCGGACGGAACTGAGCAGTTCTTC,CASSPDGTEQFF
TRBJ1-2,TRBV28,-,TRBD1,TGTGCCAGCAGCCAAGGGGGCATGATTGGCTACACCTTC,CASSQGGMIGYTF
TRBJ2-3,TRBV11-2,few,TRBD2,TGTGCCAGCAGCCTCCCAAGGACTAGCGGGAGGACAGATACGCAGTATTTT,CASSLPRTSGRTDTQYF
TRBJ2-7,TRBV28,-,-,TGTGCCAGCAGTTTAAGACATCCCGCCTACGAGCAGTACTTC,CASSLRHPAYEQYF